This is a list of T cell receptor beta chains from one sample in a study of shared clonotypes between healthy human individuals. Assay used: immunoSEQ multiplex PCR; TCRdb lists only in-frame clones, some missing. The data hold 2 million to 2.5 million clones, with 92% observed a single time. The sequenced material came from naive CD4+ T cells from PBMCs. The receptor set was obtained from a man younger than 35 in good health. Some clones in this sample may be carry-over from other donors' samples. Both conserved end residues are part of each CDR3. D genes are given only for firm matches. The listing skips clone size in some rows; elsewhere it reads once, few, many or a size class.

cdr3_aa: CASSLPGLAGVVEQFF; cdr3_nt: TGTGCCAGCAGCCTACCGGGACTAGCGGGAGTGGTGGAGCAGTTCTTC; clone_size: NA; j_call: TRBJ2-1; v_call: TRBV5-6; d_call: TRBD2
cdr3_aa: CASSLSGGNDIQYF; cdr3_nt: TGTGCCAGCAGCTTATCAGGGGGCAACGACATTCAGTACTTC; clone_size: NA; j_call: TRBJ2-4; v_call: TRBV7-3; d_call: TRBD1
cdr3_aa: CASSPTGTGWTEAFF; cdr3_nt: TGTGCCAGCAGTCCGACCGGGACAGGGTGGACTGAAGCTTTCTTT; clone_size: once; j_call: TRBJ1-1; v_call: TRBV6-4; d_call: TRBD1
cdr3_aa: CASSLVRFFTEAFF; cdr3_nt: TGTGCCAGCAGCCTAGTACGATTTTTCACTGAAGCTTTCTTT; clone_size: NA; j_call: TRBJ1-1; v_call: TRBV7-4; d_call: NA
cdr3_aa: CASSRQGWQPQHF; cdr3_nt: TGTGCCAGCAGCAGACAGGGCTGGCAGCCCCAGCATTTT; clone_size: NA; j_call: TRBJ1-5; v_call: TRBV7-8; d_call: TRBD1
cdr3_aa: CASSSQGSAQPQHF; cdr3_nt: TGTGCCAGCTCATCTCAGGGAAGTGCTCAGCCCCAGCATTTT; clone_size: once; j_call: TRBJ1-5; v_call: TRBV18; d_call: NA
cdr3_aa: CASSPTSGVYEQYF; cdr3_nt: TGCGCCAGCAGCCCGACTAGCGGGGTATACGAGCAGTACTTC; clone_size: NA; j_call: TRBJ2-7; v_call: TRBV5-1; d_call: TRBD2
cdr3_aa: CASADRDYGYTF; cdr3_nt: TGCGCCAGCGCCGACAGGGACTATGGCTACACCTTC; clone_size: NA; j_call: TRBJ1-2; v_call: TRBV5-1; d_call: TRBD1
cdr3_aa: CASSRGQENTGELFF; cdr3_nt: TGTGCCAGCTCACGAGGACAGGAGAACACCGGGGAGCTGTTTTTT; clone_size: NA; j_call: TRBJ2-2; v_call: TRBV18; d_call: TRBD1
cdr3_aa: CASSLGTSAGETQYF; cdr3_nt: TGTGCCAGCAGCTTGGGTACTAGCGCGGGGGAGACCCAGTACTTC; clone_size: once; j_call: TRBJ2-5; v_call: TRBV5-4; d_call: TRBD2
cdr3_aa: CASNLGAYEQYF; cdr3_nt: TGTGCCAGCAATCTAGGGGCCTACGAGCAGTACTTC; clone_size: NA; j_call: TRBJ2-7; v_call: TRBV2; d_call: NA
cdr3_aa: CASSPDRGRDYGYTF; cdr3_nt: TGTGCCAGCAGCCCGGACAGGGGGCGAGACTATGGCTACACCTTC; clone_size: NA; j_call: TRBJ1-2; v_call: TRBV5-6; d_call: TRBD1
cdr3_aa: CASIMGQGPGELFF; cdr3_nt: TGTGCCAGCATCATGGGCCAGGGGCCCGGGGAGCTGTTTTTT; clone_size: NA; j_call: TRBJ2-2; v_call: TRBV28; d_call: NA
cdr3_aa: CASSVTGTGTEAFF; cdr3_nt: TGTGCCAGCAGCGTGACAGGGACCGGCACTGAAGCTTTCTTT; clone_size: NA; j_call: TRBJ1-1; v_call: TRBV9; d_call: TRBD1
cdr3_aa: CASSLRLNTGELFF; cdr3_nt: TGTGCCAGCAGCTTGCGGTTAAACACCGGGGAGCTGTTTTTT; clone_size: NA; j_call: TRBJ2-2; v_call: TRBV5-5; d_call: NA
cdr3_aa: CASSSPDRDEQYF; cdr3_nt: TGTGCCAGCAGTTCGCCTGACAGGGACGAGCAGTACTTC; clone_size: NA; j_call: TRBJ2-7; v_call: TRBV28; d_call: TRBD1
cdr3_aa: CASSDRGIIRDEQFF; cdr3_nt: TGTGCCAGCAGCGACCGGGGAATCATAAGGGATGAGCAGTTCTTC; clone_size: NA; j_call: TRBJ2-1; v_call: TRBV7-9; d_call: NA
cdr3_aa: CASHRGFSGELFF; cdr3_nt: TGTGCCTCCCACAGGGGCTTTTCCGGGGAGCTGTTTTTT; clone_size: NA; j_call: TRBJ2-2; v_call: TRBV30; d_call: TRBD1
cdr3_aa: CASSLARDGNHEQYF; cdr3_nt: TGCGCCAGCAGCTTGGCAAGGGATGGAAACCACGAGCAGTACTTC; clone_size: NA; j_call: TRBJ2-7; v_call: TRBV5-1; d_call: NA